The entry below describes one TCR beta chain. Donation came from healthy Caucasian individuals in Russia who were aged 6 to 90. This sample was taken from a study of blood T cells in healthy people across ages. The CDR3 length is 16 residues. After removal of 1 base from V and 8 bases from J, the junction contained 8 bases not matched to a gene. CDR1 and CDR2 from the germline V gene are MGHRA and YSYEKL. The authors ran a second PCR of about 7 to 11 cycles using a sample-barcoded 5' primer and a J-beta primer mix. All samples yielded 2.5 million or more CDR3-containing paired-end reads. TCRdb passed the 5' RACE reads through MiXCR, listing each CDR3 protein once. Among 660,000 or so distinct CDR3 sequences listed, under 70% were seen once.

The chain recombines TRBV4-1 with TRBJ1-2, with 12 bases identical to TRBD1. The TCR was taken from a man aged 55 to 70 in good health. Sequencing was performed on blood. CDR3 residues: CASSQAGQGALGGYTF. The CDR3, as DNA: TGCGCCAGCAGCCAAGCGGGACAGGGGGCCCTTGGAGGCTACACCTTC.